Included here is one TCR beta chain sequence, with context. The antigen remains unidentified. Between the trimmed V and J ends, which lost 6 bases and 2 bases, there was a span of 10 bases. The CDR3 spans 14 residues. Germline values: CDR1 MNHNS, CDR2 SASEGT. The data stem from a study of shared clonotypes between healthy human individuals. The study's findings and limits: Apart from blood, nothing was sampled; tissue repertoires likely differ. Generation probability values for non-shared clonotypes were lower than those for clonotypes shared by all four donors. Naive subsets generally exceeded memory subsets in estimated richness.

CD45RO-negative, CCR7-selected cells formed the naive CD8 fraction, which excluded terminally differentiated effector memory CD45RA+ cells. TCRdb's copy holds only in-frame clones and misses some; the assay was immunoSEQ multiplex PCR. The table lists about 2.1 million clones, roughly 91% of them singletons, with around 1.7% in the top ten. The rearrangement joins TRBV6-1 to TRBJ2-2, with TRBD1 as a possible D gene (6 bases). This clonotype was sampled from a man between 18 and 35 years old in good health. Some clones in this sample may be carry-over from other donors' samples. Input material: naive CD8+ T cells from PBMCs. CDR3 sequence reads: CASRQGTNTGELFF. DNA of the CDR3: TGTGCCAGCAGACAGGGAACCAACACCGGGGAGCTGTTTTTT.